Below are 15 T cell receptor beta chains sequenced from a single sample in a study of CD8 T cells in ankylosing spondylitis (dated by TCRdb to 2017 to 2019). Study-wide findings and limitations: A TCR beta motif of several highly homologous amino acid variants appeared characteristic of blood from ankylosing spondylitis patients.

No antigen has been identified for these receptors. Receptor libraries were prepared by 5' RACE. TCRdb records Illumina HiSeq 2500 as the sequencer. TCRdb took the public reads, trimmed them with fastp at Q25, ran MiXCR for clone calling and kept in-frame beta chains. Every CDR3 protein is listed once, alongside the most common genes and DNA of its rows. Recorded for this sample are approximately 300,000 distinct CDR3 sequences; 7.5% to 9% of them occurred a single time. Clones ranked in the top ten supply about 14% of the sample. Input material: blood, either unsorted or a sorted T cell fraction (not recorded which). The receptor set was obtained from a male donor with ankylosing spondylitis.

This clonotype was detected a few times. The rearrangement joins TRBV28 to TRBJ2-5; 12 bases align to TRBD1. V lost 5 bases to trimming and J lost 5 bases; unmatched junction nucleotides: 12. CDR1 MDHEN and CDR2 SYDVKM come from the germline V gene. The CDR3 totals 17 residues. The CDR3 DNA reads as TGTGCCAGCAGTCAACAGGGACAGGGGGCTATTCGGGAGACCCAGTACTTC. It specifies CASSQQGQGAIRETQYF.

V gene TRBV7-3 combines with J gene TRBJ1-3, with D uncertain. V was clipped by 5 bases and J by 1 base, with 12 bases between them. Germline values: CDR1 SGHTA, CDR2 FQGTGA. The CDR3 runs to 15 residues. The CDR3 DNA reads TGTGCCAGCAGCCCCTCCGGGCAATCTGGAAACACCATATATTTT. Translated, it gives CASSPSGQSGNTIYF.

Ten or more counts support this clonotype. This chain connects TRBV12-3 or TRBV12-4 to TRBJ2-2, with D perhaps assigned TRBD1 or TRBD2 (5 bases each). This CDR3 has 15 amino acids. The V end was cut by 6 bases, the J end by 4 bases, with 15 bases between. The CDR3 sequence is CASSPTSGSTGELFF. The CDR3 coding sequence is TGTGCCAGCAGCCCCACCTCAGGGAGCACCGGGGAGCTGTTTTTT.

The chain carries TRBV29-1 and TRBJ2-3, with D hard to call. This CDR3 has 13 amino acids. CDR1 and CDR2 (germline): SQVTM, ANQGSEA. The V and J ends lost 6 bases and 2 bases respectively, with 12 bases between them. The CDR3 DNA reads TGCAGCGTCGCGGACGGCTACACAGATACGCAGTATTTT. Amino acid sequence: CSVADGYTDTQYF.

This clonotype was recorded at least ten times. The genes are TRBV28 and TRBJ2-1; D is unclear. Trimming pared 2 bases from V and 3 bases from J, leaving 11 bases between. Germline CDR1 is MDHEN and CDR2 is SYDVKM. The CDR3 sequence is 15 residues long. This chain's CDR3 is CASSLPGSSYNEQFF. CDR3 bases: TGTGCCAGCAGTTTACCGGGTTCAAGCTACAATGAGCAGTTCTTC.

The table lists this clonotype with many counts. The J gene is TRBJ1-5, the V gene TRBV3-1; D gene unclear. There are 14 residues in the CDR3. V was pared by 1 base and J by 4 bases, with 8 bases between. The V gene's germline CDR1 is LGHDT and CDR2 YNNKEL (reference sequence). The CDR3 region has the DNA TGTGCCAGCAGCCAAGGGGCGGCAAATCAGCCCCAGCATTTT. Protein sequence: CASSQGAANQPQHF.

V and J are TRBV3-1 and TRBJ2-1; 14 bases fit TRBD2. Per germline, CDR1 LGHDT and CDR2 YNNKEL (reference sequence). The V gene end was trimmed by 5 bases and the J gene end by 7 bases; junction bases not matched to a gene: 10. This CDR3 comprises 17 residues. The DNA of the CDR3 is TGTGCCAGCAGCTTTCGACTAGCGGGAGGGCCTAGGAATGAGCAGTTCTTC. It is translated as CASSFRLAGGPRNEQFF.

This clonotype occurred many times. The rearrangement links TRBV7-3 to TRBJ2-3, with D possibly TRBD2 on 5 matching bases. The CDR3 runs to 17 residues. Germline V gives CDR1 SGHTA, CDR2 FQGTGA. V was shortened by 1 base and J by 0 bases, with 14 bases between the two germline ends. In nucleotides, the CDR3 is TGTGCCAGCAGCTTAATAGGAGCGGAACCTAGCACAGATACGCAGTATTTT. Translated, it gives CASSLIGAEPSTDTQYF. The full variable domain, rest sourced from reference TRBV7-3 and TRBJ2-3, is GAGVSQTPSNKVTEKGKYVELRCDPISGHTALYWYRQSLGQGPEFLIYFQGTGAADDSGLPNDRFFAVRPEGSVSTLKIQRTERGDSAVYLCASSLIGAEPSTDTQYFGPGTRLTVL.

The gene calls are TRBV20-1 and TRBJ2-5, with 10 positions matching TRBD2. V trimming: 3 bases; J trimming: 1 base; junction bases outside the gene matches: 14. The CDR3 has 18 amino acids. The germline V gene has CDR1 DFQATT and CDR2 SNEGSKA (reference sequence). CDR3 DNA: TGCAGTGCTAGCCATAGCGGGAGGCCCCAGGTCCGCCAAGAGACCCAGTACTTC. Translating gives CSASHSGRPQVRQETQYF.

This clonotype was picked up a small number of times. CDR3 bases: TGTGCCAGCAGAACAGGGGGCCCCTACGAGCAGTACTTC. It translates to CASRTGGPYEQYF. The rearrangement links TRBV7-2 to TRBJ2-7; 9 bases agree with TRBD1. V shed 6 bases and J 2 bases; nucleotides not matched to a gene: 2. The CDR3 covers 13 residues. Looked up from germline, CDR1 is SGHTA and CDR2 is FQGNSA.

At least ten counts were recorded for this clonotype. This chain joins TRBV20-1 and TRBJ2-3; D gene unclear. Trimming left V 1 base short and J 5 bases short, with 4 bases between. Germline values: CDR1 DFQATT, CDR2 SNEGSKA (reference sequence). This CDR3 spans 11 amino acids. In DNA, the CDR3 is TGCAGTGCTAGAGTTGGAGATACGCAGTATTTT. This encodes CSARVGDTQYF.

This clonotype was picked up a small number of times. The CDR3 DNA reads as TGTGCCAGCAGCAACCCCGGGACTAGCGGGGGCATCGTCTACGAGCAGTACTTC. Its protein product is CASSNPGTSGGIVYEQYF. This chain links TRBV5-6 with TRBJ2-7; 14 bases line up with TRBD2. The CDR3 has 18 residues. The trim removed 4 bases at V and 3 bases at J, leaving 12 bases unmatched. Germline CDR1 SGHDT, CDR2 YYEEEE.

This clonotype has only a few counts. This chain connects TRBV3-1 to TRBJ1-1; no firm D call. The ends were cut back, 1 base at V and 11 bases at J, with 14 bases in the middle. Per the germline V gene, CDR1 is LGHDT and CDR2 is YNNKEL (reference sequence). CDR3 length: 13 residues. The CDR3 nucleotides are TGTGCCAGCAGCCAAGGTTCTGGCGGGCAGGCTTTCTTT. Protein product: CASSQGSGGQAFF. Looking up the rest from reference TRBV3-1 and TRBJ1-1 gives the full variable domain: DTAVSQTPKYLVTQMGNDKSIKCEQNLGHDTMYWYKQDSKKFLKIMFSYNNKELIINETVPNRFSPKSPDKAHLNLHINSLELGDSAVYFCASSQGSGGQAFFGQGTRLTVV.

In this sample, this clonotype turned up a few times. The chain recombines TRBV9 with TRBJ2-3; D is unclear. The ends were cut back, 5 bases at V and 2 bases at J, with 18 bases in the middle. The CDR3 has 16 amino acids. The germline V gene has CDR1 SGDLS and CDR2 YYNGEE. The CDR3 is CASRAGEVSDTDTQYF. In DNA form, the CDR3 reads TGTGCCAGCAGGGCCGGCGAAGTCTCGGACACAGATACGCAGTATTTT.

The V and J genes are TRBV29-1 and TRBJ1-2, with D tentatively TRBD1 (5 bases). Trimming cost V 6 bases and J 6 bases, with 14 bases left between them. The CDR3 consists of 12 residues. Per the germline V gene, CDR1 is SQVTM and CDR2 is ANQGSEA. Written as DNA, the CDR3 is TGCAGCGTCACCTTCGGGGCGGATGGCTACACCTTC. Amino acids: CSVTFGADGYTF. Drawing the rest from reference TRBV29-1 and TRBJ1-2, the complete variable domain is SAVISQKPSRDICQRGTSLTIQCQVDSQVTMMFWYRQQPGQSLTLIATANQGSEATYESGFVIDKFPISRPNLTFSTLTVSNMSPEDSSIYLCSVTFGADGYTFGSGTRLTVV.